The clone carrying this TCR beta chain was recorded a few times. Its target is not known. This CDR3 is built from 14 residues. Germline V gene lookup returns CDR1 LNHDA and CDR2 SQIVND (reference sequence). Trimming removed 5 bases from V and 6 bases from J, with 16 bases in between. Produced via immunoSEQ multiplex PCR; TCRdb's table is partial and in-frame only. The sample lists tens of thousands of clones, 60% to 85% seen once, with around 7% in the top ten. This entry belongs to a study of T cell responses to AZD1222 COVID-19 vaccine. Study results and limitations: A mostly white British donor set with more females was recruited, and clonal diversity was possibly underestimated. Following two doses of AZD1222, Spike-specific TCR breadth and depth rose. The reported proportion of spike-specific TCRs targeting unmutated variant regions was nearly half.

The receptor was isolated from an adult in good health. The sequences come from peripheral blood, collected on day 0 of AZD1222 vaccination. The V and J genes are TRBV19 and TRBJ1-2; D is possibly TRBD1 (5 bases). As DNA, the CDR3 is TGTGCCAGTAGTTCCGTCACGGGGGGAAATGGCTACACCTTC. It is translated as CASSSVTGGNGYTF. Complete variable domain (other parts from reference TRBV19 and TRBJ1-2): DGGITQSPKYLFRKEGQNVTLSCEQNLNHDAMYWYRQDPGQGLRLIYYSQIVNDFQKGDIAEGYSVSREKKESFPLTVTSAQKNPTAFYLCASSSVTGGNGYTFGSGTRLTVV.